This TCR beta chain was retrieved from a study of metastatic and nonmetastatic thyroid tumors. Across the study: Repertoires of blood and of tissue (tumor or nodule) from malignant and benign thyroid patients were compared.

This clone was picked up many times. The antigen is unknown. Thyroid surgery had not been preceded by any treatment in any patient. In the authors' workflow: The authors used CDR3 differences across clinicopathological groups to build a distant-metastasis classifier for papillary thyroid cancer. TCRdb re-called clones from the PCR reads using MiXCR. TCRdb's processing, not the authors', yielded these V and J calls. The table includes approximately 31,000 clones, about a sixth detected once. Regarding the study as a whole: Patients with malignant thyroid tumors reportedly had significantly higher TCR beta diversity than those with benign nodules, in blood and tumor.

The sequence was collected from a female donor with papillary thyroid cancer or a benign thyroid nodule (not recorded which). Some clones in this sample may be carry-over from other donors' samples. The sample was blood.

CDR3 nucleotide sequence: TGCGCCAGCAGCCAGGTACTAGCGGGGGGAAATCCGTACGAGCAGTACTTC. Translated, it gives CASSQVLAGGNPYEQYF. The V gene is TRBV4-1, the J gene TRBJ2-7; 12 positions agree with TRBD2. CDR1 is MGHRA, CDR2 YSYEKL, per germline. Trimming removed 3 bases from V and 4 bases from J; junction bases left unmatched: 10. The length of the CDR3 is 17 residues.